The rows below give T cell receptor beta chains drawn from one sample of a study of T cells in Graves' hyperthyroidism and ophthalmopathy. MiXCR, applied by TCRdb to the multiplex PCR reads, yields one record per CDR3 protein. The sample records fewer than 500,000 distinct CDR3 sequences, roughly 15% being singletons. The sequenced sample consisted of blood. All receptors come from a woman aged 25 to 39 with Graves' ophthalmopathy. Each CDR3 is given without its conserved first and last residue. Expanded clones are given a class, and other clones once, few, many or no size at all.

CDR3: ATAPGQERGPQH; J: TRBJ1-5; length: 12; size: NA; V: TRBV10-2
CDR3: ATSEAQGAQPQH; J: TRBJ1-5; length: 12; size: few; V: TRBV24-1
CDR3: ASSLRTNNEQF; J: TRBJ2-1; length: 11; size: many; V: TRBV12-3/TRBV12-4
CDR3: ASETGGPDRHDIVHRELF; J: TRBJ2-2; length: 18; size: many; V: TRBV2
CDR3: ASSGGLVGYEQY; J: TRBJ2-7; length: 12; size: many; V: TRBV2
CDR3: ASSGRGQSTDTQY; J: TRBJ2-3; length: 13; size: many; V: TRBV27
CDR3: SARDGGWSHNQPQH; J: TRBJ1-5; length: 14; size: many; V: TRBV20-1
CDR3: SAHRMAGKGDTQY; J: TRBJ2-3; length: 13; size: many; V: TRBV20-1
CDR3: SARDGSGAGTSETQY; J: TRBJ2-5; length: 15; size: few; V: TRBV20-1
CDR3: AWSRDRGREQY; J: TRBJ2-7; length: 11; size: many; V: TRBV30
CDR3: ASSFLGPGLAGNTDTQY; J: TRBJ2-3; length: 17; size: few; V: TRBV5-1
CDR3: AINREPSSYNEQF; J: TRBJ2-1; length: 13; size: many; V: TRBV10-3
CDR3: ASSEVLVMTEAF; J: TRBJ1-1; length: 12; size: many; V: TRBV6-1
CDR3: SARDPTPGEKLF; J: TRBJ1-4; length: 12; size: many; V: TRBV20-1
CDR3: ASSREILGQGMTEAF; J: TRBJ1-1; length: 15; size: NA; V: TRBV7-2
CDR3: ATQQGGGGSYNSPLH; J: TRBJ1-6; length: 15; size: many; V: TRBV6-1
CDR3: ASSLGPGLAENEQF; J: TRBJ2-1; length: 14; size: many; V: TRBV7-3
CDR3: SASRTGSDYGYT; J: TRBJ1-2; length: 12; size: many; V: TRBV20-1
CDR3: ASSNRVLLGTQY; J: TRBJ2-5; length: 12; size: many; V: TRBV7-2
CDR3: ASSSMLSVGTEAF; J: TRBJ1-1; length: 13; size: many; V: TRBV5-5
CDR3: ASRAVRRGYQETQY; J: TRBJ2-5; length: 14; size: many; V: TRBV27
CDR3: ATSSRGAAISGANVLT; J: TRBJ2-6; length: 16; size: NA; V: TRBV24-1
CDR3: ASGRLAGKETQY; J: TRBJ2-5; length: 12; size: NA; V: TRBV6-1
CDR3: ASRGQGGFYEQY; J: TRBJ2-7; length: 12; size: NA; V: TRBV2
CDR3: ASKGGWGCEKLF; J: TRBJ1-4; length: 12; size: few; V: TRBV6-4
CDR3: SVEGGGAYEQY; J: TRBJ2-7; length: 11; size: many; V: TRBV29-1
CDR3: SAREDRGGAWDTQY; J: TRBJ2-3; length: 14; size: many; V: TRBV20-1
CDR3: ASSDGQEYEKLF; J: TRBJ1-4; length: 12; size: many; V: TRBV12-3/TRBV12-4
CDR3: ASLGLGDTQY; J: TRBJ2-3; length: 10; size: many; V: TRBV2
CDR3: ASSAAWSDYGYT; J: TRBJ1-2; length: 12; size: many; V: TRBV10-2
CDR3: ASTLKTGASSYNSPLH; J: TRBJ1-6; length: 16; size: few; V: TRBV12-3/TRBV12-4
CDR3: ASSSGGLARAEQY; J: TRBJ2-7; length: 13; size: NA; V: TRBV7-2
CDR3: ASSLGQGSSYNSPLH; J: TRBJ1-6; length: 15; size: many; V: TRBV12-3/TRBV12-4
CDR3: SARDSRTSGRTYNEQF; J: TRBJ2-1; length: 16; size: NA; V: TRBV20-1
CDR3: ASSWPYQDPTDTQY; J: TRBJ2-3; length: 14; size: few; V: TRBV7-3
CDR3: ASKGGSLSNEQF; J: TRBJ2-1; length: 12; size: many; V: TRBV7-2
CDR3: ASSSTRDEDQPQH; J: TRBJ1-5; length: 13; size: many; V: TRBV12-3/TRBV12-4
CDR3: ASSLGVVDGYT; J: TRBJ1-2; length: 11; size: NA; V: TRBV5-1
CDR3: ASSYGTSGAYEQF; J: TRBJ2-1; length: 13; size: many; V: TRBV28
CDR3: ASSEAFAAPRY; J: TRBJ2-7; length: 11; size: many; V: TRBV2
CDR3: SAKTGNVATQY; J: TRBJ2-5; length: 11; size: many; V: TRBV20-1
CDR3: ATSDHLGRGTDTQY; J: TRBJ2-3; length: 14; size: few; V: TRBV24-1
CDR3: ATSDFGLADNEQF; J: TRBJ2-1; length: 13; size: many; V: TRBV24-1
CDR3: ASSQRTQGQETQY; J: TRBJ2-5; length: 13; size: many; V: TRBV5-5
CDR3: ASTFEGTATEAF; J: TRBJ1-1; length: 12; size: NA; V: TRBV2
CDR3: ASSQGHSNTEAF; J: TRBJ1-1; length: 12; size: many; V: TRBV3-1
CDR3: ASSQRQMNTEAF; J: TRBJ1-1; length: 12; size: many; V: TRBV27
CDR3: ASSEASPLH; J: TRBJ1-6; length: 9; size: many; V: TRBV2
CDR3: ASSLGGANTQY; J: TRBJ2-3; length: 11; size: many; V: TRBV5-8
CDR3: ASRTGGTDYGYT; J: TRBJ1-2; length: 12; size: NA; V: TRBV28